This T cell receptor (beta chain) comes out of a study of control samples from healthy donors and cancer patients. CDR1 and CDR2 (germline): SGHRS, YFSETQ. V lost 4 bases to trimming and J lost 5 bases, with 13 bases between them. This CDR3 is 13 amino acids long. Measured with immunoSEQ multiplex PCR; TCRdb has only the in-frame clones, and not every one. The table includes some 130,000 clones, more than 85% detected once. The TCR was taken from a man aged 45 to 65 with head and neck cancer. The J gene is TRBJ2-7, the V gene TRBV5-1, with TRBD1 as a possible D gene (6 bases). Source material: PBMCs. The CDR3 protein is CASSPQGRNEQYF. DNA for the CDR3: TGCGCCAGCAGCCCACAGGGTAGGAACGAGCAGTACTTC.